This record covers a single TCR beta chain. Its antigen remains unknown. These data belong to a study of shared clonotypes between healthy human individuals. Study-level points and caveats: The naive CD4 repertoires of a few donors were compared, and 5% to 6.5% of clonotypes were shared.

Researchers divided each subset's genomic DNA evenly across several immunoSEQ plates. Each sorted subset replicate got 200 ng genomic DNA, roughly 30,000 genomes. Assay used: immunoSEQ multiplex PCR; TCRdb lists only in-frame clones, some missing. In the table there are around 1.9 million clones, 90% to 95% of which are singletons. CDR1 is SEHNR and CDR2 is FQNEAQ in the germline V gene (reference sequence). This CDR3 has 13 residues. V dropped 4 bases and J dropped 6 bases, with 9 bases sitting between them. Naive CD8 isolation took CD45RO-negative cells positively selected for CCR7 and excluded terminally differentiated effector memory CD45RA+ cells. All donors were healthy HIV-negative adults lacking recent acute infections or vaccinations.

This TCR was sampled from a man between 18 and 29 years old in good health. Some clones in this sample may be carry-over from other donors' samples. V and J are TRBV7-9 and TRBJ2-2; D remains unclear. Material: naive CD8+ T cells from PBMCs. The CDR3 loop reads CASSWPAAGELFF. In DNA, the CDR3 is TGTGCCAGCAGCTGGCCGGCGGCCGGGGAGCTGTTTTTT.